This TCR beta chain originates from a study of siplizumab effects on memory and regulatory T cells. Profiled with immunoSEQ multiplex PCR; TCRdb holds only in-frame clones, not every one. This table has 85,000 to 90,000 clones, about 87% appearing once. Germline V gives CDR1 SGHKS, CDR2 YYEKEE (reference sequence). This CDR3 spans 16 amino acids. J was trimmed by 2 bases and V by 0 bases; bases with no gene match: 6. The chain carries TRBV5-5 and TRBJ2-7; TRBD2 aligns across 9 bases. The origin of this receptor is a human donor in good health. The sample consisted of CD4+ T cells sorted from blood. The CDR3 DNA reads TGTGCCAGCAGCTTGGCCCCTAGCGGGGTACCCTACGAGCAGTACTTC. Translating gives CASSLAPSGVPYEQYF.